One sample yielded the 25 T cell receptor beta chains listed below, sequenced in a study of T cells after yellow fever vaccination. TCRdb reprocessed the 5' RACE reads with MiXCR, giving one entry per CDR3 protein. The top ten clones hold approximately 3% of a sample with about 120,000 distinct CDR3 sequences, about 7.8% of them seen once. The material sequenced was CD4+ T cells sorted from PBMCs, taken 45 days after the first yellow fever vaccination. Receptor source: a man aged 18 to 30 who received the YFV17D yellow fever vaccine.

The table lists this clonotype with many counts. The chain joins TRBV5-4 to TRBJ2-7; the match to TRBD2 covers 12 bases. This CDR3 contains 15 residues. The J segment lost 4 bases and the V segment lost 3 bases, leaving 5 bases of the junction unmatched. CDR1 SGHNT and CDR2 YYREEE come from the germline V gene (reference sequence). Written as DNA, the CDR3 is TGTGCCAGCAGCTCCGGGACTAGCGGGCATTACGAGCAGTACGTC. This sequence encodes CASSSGTSGHYEQYV.

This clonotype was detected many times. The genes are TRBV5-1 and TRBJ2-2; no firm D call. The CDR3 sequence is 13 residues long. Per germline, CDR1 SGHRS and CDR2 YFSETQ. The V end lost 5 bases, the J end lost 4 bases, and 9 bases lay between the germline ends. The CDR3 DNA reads TGCGCCAGCAGGAAACCGGCCACCGGGGAGCTGTTTTTT. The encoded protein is CASRKPATGELFF.

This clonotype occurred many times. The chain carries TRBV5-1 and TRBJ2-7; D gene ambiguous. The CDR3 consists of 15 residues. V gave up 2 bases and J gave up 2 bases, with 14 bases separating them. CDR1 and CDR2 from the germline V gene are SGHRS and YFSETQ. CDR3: CASSFGYPEAYEQYF. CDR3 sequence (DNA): TGCGCCAGCAGCTTTGGGTATCCTGAAGCCTACGAGCAGTACTTC.

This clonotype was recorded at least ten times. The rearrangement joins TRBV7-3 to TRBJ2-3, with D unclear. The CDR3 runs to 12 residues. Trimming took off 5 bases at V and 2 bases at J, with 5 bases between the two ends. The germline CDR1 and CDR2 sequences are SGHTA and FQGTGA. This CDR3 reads CASSRDTDTQYF. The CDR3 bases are TGTGCCAGCAGCCGCGACACAGATACGCAGTATTTT.

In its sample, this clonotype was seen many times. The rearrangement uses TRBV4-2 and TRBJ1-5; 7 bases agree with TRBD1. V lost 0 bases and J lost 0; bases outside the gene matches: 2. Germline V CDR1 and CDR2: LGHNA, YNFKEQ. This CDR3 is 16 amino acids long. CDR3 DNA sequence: TGTGCCAGCAGCCAAGACCAGGGGGGTAGCAATCAGCCCCAGCATTTT. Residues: CASSQDQGGSNQPQHF.

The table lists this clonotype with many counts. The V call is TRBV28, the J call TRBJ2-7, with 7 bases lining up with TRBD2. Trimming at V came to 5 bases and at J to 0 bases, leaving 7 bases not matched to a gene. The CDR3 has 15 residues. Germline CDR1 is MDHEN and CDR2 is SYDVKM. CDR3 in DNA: TGTGCCAGCAGTCCCCGAGGGAGGGGCTCCTACGAGCAGTACGTC. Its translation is CASSPRGRGSYEQYV.

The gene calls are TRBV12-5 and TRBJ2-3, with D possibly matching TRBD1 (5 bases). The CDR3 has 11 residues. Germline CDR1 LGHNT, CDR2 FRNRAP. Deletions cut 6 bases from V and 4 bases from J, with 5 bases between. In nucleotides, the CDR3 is TGTGCTAGTGGGACAGCAGATACGCAGTATTTT. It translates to CASGTADTQYF.

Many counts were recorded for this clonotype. The CDR3 reads CSASVKGIGQPQHF. CDR3 nucleotide sequence: TGCAGTGCTAGTGTCAAGGGGATTGGCCAGCCCCAGCATTTT. V and J are TRBV20-1 and TRBJ1-5; a weak D match, TRBD1 (5 bases). Germline-derived CDR1 and CDR2 are DFQATT and SNEGSKA (reference sequence). CDR3 length: 14 amino acids. The V end was cut by 3 bases, the J end by 7 bases, with 16 bases between.

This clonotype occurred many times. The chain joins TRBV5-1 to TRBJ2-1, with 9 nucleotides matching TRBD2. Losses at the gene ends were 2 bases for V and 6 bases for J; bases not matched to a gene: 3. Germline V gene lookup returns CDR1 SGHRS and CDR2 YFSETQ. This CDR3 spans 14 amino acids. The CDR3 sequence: CASSFQRGANEQFF. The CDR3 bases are TGCGCCAGCAGCTTCCAGCGGGGGGCCAATGAGCAGTTCTTC.

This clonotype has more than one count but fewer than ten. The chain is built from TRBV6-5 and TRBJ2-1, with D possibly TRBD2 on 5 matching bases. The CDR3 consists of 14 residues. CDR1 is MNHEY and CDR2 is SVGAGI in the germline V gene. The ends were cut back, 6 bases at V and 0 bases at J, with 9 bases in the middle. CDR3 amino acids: CASRLASSYNEQFF. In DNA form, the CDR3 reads TGTGCCAGCAGATTAGCGAGCTCCTACAATGAGCAGTTCTTC.

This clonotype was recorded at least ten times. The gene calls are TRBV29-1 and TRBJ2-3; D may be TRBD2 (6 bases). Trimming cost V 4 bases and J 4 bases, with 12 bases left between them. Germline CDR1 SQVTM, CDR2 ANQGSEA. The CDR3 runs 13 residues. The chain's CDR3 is CSVVGWEADTQYF. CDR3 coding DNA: TGCAGCGTTGTGGGCTGGGAGGCAGATACGCAGTATTTT.

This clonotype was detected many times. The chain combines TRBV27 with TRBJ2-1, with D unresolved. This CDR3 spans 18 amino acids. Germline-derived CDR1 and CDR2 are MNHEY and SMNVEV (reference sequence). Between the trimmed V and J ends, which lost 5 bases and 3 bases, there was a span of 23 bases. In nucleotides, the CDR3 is TGTGCCAGCAGTCCGGTTTGGGCGCCTTGGACCGTCTACAATGAGCAGTTCTTC. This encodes CASSPVWAPWTVYNEQFF.

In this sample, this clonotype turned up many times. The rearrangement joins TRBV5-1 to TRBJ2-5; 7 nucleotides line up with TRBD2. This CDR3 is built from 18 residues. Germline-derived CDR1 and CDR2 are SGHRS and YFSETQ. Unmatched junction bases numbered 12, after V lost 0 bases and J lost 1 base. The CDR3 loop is CASSLGPFGIAGQETQYF. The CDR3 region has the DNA TGCGCCAGCAGCTTGGGGCCCTTTGGGATAGCGGGCCAAGAGACCCAGTACTTC.

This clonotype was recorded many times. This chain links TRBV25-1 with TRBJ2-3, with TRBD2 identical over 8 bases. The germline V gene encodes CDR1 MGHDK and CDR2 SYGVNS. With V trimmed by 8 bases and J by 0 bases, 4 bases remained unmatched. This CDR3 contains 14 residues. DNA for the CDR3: TGTGCCAGCGTAAAGCGGGGGAGCACAGATACGCAGTATTTT. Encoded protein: CASVKRGSTDTQYF.

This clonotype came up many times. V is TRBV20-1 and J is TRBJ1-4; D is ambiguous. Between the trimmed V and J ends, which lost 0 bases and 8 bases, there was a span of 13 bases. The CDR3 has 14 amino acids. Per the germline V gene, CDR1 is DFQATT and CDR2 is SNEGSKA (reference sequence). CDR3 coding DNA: TGCAGTGCTAGAGATTATCTTAATGACGAAAAACTGTTTTTT. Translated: CSARDYLNDEKLFF.

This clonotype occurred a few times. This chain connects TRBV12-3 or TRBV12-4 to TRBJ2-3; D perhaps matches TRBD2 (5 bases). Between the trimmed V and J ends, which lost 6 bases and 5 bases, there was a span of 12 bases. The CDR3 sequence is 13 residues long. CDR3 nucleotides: TGTGCCAGCAGCCTTCTCGGACTAGATACGCAGTATTTT. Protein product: CASSLLGLDTQYF.

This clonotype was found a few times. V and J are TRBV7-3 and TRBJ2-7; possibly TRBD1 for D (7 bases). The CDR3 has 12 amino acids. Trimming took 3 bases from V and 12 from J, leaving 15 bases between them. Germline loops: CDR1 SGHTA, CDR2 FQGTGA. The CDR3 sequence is CASSFFGGQRYV. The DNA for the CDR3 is TGTGCCAGCAGCTTCTTCGGGGGACAGAGGTACGTC.

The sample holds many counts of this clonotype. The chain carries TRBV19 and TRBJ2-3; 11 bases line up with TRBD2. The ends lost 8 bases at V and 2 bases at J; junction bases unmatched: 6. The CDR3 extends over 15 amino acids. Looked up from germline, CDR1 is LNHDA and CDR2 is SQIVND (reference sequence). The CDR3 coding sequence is TGTGCCAGTCCCGGGACTAGCGGACCCACAGATACGCAGTATTTT. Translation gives CASPGTSGPTDTQYF.

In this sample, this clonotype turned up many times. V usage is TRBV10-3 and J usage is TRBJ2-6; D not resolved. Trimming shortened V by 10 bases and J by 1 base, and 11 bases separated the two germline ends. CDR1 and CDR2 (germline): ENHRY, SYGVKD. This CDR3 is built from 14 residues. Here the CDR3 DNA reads TGTGCCACCCCTTCGAGTTCTGGGGCCAACGTCCTGACTTTC. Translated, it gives CATPSSSGANVLTF.

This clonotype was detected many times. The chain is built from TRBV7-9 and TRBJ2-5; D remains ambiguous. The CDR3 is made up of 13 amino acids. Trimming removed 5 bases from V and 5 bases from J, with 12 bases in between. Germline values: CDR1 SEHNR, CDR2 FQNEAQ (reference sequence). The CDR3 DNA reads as TGTGCCAGCAGCCTGCAAGACGCGGAGACCCAGTACTTC. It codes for CASSLQDAETQYF.

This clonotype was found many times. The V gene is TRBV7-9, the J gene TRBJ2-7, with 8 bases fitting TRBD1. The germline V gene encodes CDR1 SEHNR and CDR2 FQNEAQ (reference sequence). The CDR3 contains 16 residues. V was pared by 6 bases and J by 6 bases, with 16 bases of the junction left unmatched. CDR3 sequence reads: CASRQHPPQGGGEQYF. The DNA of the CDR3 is TGTGCCAGCAGACAACACCCCCCACAGGGGGGTGGCGAGCAGTACTTC.

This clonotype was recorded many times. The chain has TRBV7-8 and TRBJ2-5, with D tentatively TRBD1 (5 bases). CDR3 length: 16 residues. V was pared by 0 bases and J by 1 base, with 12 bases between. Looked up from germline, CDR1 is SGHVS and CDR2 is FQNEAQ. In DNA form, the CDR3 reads TGTGCCAGCAGCTTAGCTTGGGGCCAGAGCCAAGAGACCCAGTACTTC. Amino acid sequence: CASSLAWGQSQETQYF.

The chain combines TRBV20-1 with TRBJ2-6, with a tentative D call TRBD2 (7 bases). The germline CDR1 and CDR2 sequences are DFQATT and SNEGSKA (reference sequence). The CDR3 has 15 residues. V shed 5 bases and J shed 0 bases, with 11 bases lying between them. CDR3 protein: CSAPRGGSGANVLTF. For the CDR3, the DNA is TGCAGTGCTCCTAGGGGGGGCTCTGGGGCCAACGTCCTGACTTTC.

The DNA of the CDR3 is TGTGCCAGCAGCTTAGAAGGGACAGGGCAGTTGAATGAGCAGTTCTTC. Amino acid sequence: CASSLEGTGQLNEQFF. The chain combines TRBV11-3 with TRBJ2-1, with 9 bases matching TRBD1. V trimming: 0 bases; J trimming: 7 bases; junction bases outside the gene matches: 7. This CDR3 is built from 16 residues. CDR1 and CDR2 (germline): SGHNT, YENEEA. Full variable domain (outside the CDR3, taken from reference TRBV11-3 and TRBJ2-1): EAGVVQSPRYKIIEKKQPVAFWCNPISGHNTLYWYLQNLGQGPELLIRYENEEAVDDSQLPKDRFSAERLKGVDSTLKIQPAELGDSAVYLCASSLEGTGQLNEQFFGPGTRLTVL.

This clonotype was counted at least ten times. The chain's CDR3 is CASSPTWDIRAGELFF. CDR3 in DNA: TGTGCCAGCAGTCCCACCTGGGACATTCGCGCCGGGGAGCTGTTTTTT. The V call is TRBV27, the J call TRBJ2-2; a possible D gene is TRBD1 (6 bases). The CDR3 spans 16 residues. Germline CDR1 reads MNHEY; CDR2 reads SMNVEV (reference sequence). V lost 5 bases to trimming and J lost 6 bases, with 19 bases between them.